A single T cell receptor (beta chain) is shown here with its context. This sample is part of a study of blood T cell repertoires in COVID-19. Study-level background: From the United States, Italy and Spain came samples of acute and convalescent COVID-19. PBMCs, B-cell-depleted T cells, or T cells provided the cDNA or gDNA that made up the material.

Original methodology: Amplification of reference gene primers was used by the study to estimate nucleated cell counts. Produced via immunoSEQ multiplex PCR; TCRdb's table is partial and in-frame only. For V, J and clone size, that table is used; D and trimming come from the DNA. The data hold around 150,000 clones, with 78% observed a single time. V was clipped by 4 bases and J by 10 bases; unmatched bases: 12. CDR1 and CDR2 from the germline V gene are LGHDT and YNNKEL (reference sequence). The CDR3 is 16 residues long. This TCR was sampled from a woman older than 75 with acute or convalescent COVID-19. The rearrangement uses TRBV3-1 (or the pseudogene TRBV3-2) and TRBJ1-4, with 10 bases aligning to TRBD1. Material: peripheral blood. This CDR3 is CASSPQGGQGFGKLFF. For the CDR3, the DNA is TGTGCCAGCAGCCCACAGGGGGGACAGGGGTTTGGAAAACTGTTTTTT.